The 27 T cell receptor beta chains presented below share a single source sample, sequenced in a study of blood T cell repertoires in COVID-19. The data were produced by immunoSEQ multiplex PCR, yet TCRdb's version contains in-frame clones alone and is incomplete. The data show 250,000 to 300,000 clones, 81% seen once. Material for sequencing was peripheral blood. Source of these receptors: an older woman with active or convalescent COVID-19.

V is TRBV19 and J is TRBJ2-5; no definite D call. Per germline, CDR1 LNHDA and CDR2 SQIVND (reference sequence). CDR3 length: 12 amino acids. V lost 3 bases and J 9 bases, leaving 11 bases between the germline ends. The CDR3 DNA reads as TGTGCCAGTAGTATCTCTACGGTCCCCCAGTACTTC. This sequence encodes CASSISTVPQYF.

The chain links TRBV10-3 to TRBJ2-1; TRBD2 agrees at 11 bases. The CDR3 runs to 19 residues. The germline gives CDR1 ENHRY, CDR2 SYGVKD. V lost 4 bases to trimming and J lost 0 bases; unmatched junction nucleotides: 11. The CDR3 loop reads CAISGSTSGAGRSYNEQFF. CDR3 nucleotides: TGTGCCATCAGTGGTTCGACTAGCGGGGCCGGACGCTCCTACAATGAGCAGTTCTTC.

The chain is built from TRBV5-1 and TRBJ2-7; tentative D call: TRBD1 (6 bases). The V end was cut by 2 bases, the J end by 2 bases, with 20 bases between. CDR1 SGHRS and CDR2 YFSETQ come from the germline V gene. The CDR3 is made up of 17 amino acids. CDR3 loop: CASSFMGAVRSPYEQYF. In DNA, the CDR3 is TGCGCCAGCAGCTTCATGGGGGCTGTGAGGTCCCCCTACGAGCAGTACTTC.

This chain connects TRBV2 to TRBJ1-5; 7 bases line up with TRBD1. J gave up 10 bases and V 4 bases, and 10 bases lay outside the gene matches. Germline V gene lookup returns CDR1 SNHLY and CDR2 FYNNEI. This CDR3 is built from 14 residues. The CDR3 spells CASSVGDSSTPQHF. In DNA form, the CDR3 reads TGTGCCAGCAGTGTCGGGGACAGCTCCACACCCCAGCATTTT.

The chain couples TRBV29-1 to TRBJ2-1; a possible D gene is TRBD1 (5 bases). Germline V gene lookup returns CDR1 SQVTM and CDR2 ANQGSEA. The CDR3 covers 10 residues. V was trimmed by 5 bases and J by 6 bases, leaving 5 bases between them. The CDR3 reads CSVQGNEQFF. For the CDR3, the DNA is TGCAGCGTTCAGGGCAATGAGCAGTTCTTC.

CDR3 DNA sequence: TGCGCCAGCAGTGAGTCTGGGGGGACAGATACGCAGTATTTT. Amino acid sequence: CASSESGGTDTQYF. The rearrangement uses TRBV10-1 and TRBJ2-3; D might be TRBD2 (6 bases). This CDR3 comprises 14 residues. Per germline, CDR1 WNHNN and CDR2 SYGVQD (reference sequence). The V gene lost 0 bases and the J gene lost 3 bases, with 7 bases spanning the gap.

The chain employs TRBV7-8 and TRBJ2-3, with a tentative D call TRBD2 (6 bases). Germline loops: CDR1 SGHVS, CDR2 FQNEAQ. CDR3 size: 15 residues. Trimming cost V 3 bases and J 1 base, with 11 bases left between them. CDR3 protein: CASSLSTGGTDTQYF. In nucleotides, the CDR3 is TGTGCCAGCAGCTTGTCGACGGGGGGCACAGATACGCAGTATTTT.

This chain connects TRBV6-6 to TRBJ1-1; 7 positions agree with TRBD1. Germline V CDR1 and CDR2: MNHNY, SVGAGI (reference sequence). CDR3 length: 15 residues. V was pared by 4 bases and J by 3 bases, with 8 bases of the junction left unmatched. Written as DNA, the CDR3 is TGTGCCAGCAGTTCGTCTAGGGGGCCCTACACTGAAGCTTTCTTT. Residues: CASSSSRGPYTEAFF.

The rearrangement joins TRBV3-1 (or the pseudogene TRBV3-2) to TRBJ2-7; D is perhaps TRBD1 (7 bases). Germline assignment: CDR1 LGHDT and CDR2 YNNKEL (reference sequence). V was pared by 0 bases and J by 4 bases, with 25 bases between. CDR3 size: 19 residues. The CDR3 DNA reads TGTGCCAGCAGCCAAGACTGGCCTTCTACTAGGACAGGAGGGTACGAGCAGTACTTC. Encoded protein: CASSQDWPSTRTGGYEQYF.

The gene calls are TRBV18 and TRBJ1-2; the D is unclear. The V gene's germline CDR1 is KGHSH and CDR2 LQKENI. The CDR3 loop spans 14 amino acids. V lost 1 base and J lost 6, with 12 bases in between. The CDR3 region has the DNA TGTGCCAGCTCACCACGGCGCGGAAAAGATGGCTACACCTTC. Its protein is CASSPRRGKDGYTF. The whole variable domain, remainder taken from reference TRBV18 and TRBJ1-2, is NAGVMQNPRHLVRRRGQEARLRCSPMKGHSHVYWYRQLPEEGLKFMVYLQKENIIDESGMPKERFSAEFPKEGPSILRIQQVVRGDSAAYFCASSPRRGKDGYTFGSGTRLTVV.

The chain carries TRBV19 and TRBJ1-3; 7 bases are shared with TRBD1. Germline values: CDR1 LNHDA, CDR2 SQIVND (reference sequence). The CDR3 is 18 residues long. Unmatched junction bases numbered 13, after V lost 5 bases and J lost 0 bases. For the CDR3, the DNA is TGTGCCAGTAGTTCTTCCGGGACAGCCGATTTCTCTGGAAACACCATATATTTT. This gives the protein CASSSSGTADFSGNTIYF.

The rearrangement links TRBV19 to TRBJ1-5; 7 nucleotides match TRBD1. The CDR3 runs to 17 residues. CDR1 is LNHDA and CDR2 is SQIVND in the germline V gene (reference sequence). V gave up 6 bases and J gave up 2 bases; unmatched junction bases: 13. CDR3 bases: TGTGCCAGTAGGCGACCTTCCGGGACAGACGGCAATCAGCCCCAGCATTTT. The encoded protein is CASRRPSGTDGNQPQHF. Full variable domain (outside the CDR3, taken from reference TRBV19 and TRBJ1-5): DGGITQSPKYLFRKEGQNVTLSCEQNLNHDAMYWYRQDPGQGLRLIYYSQIVNDFQKGDIAEGYSVSREKKESFPLTVTSAQKNPTAFYLCASRRPSGTDGNQPQHFGDGTRLSIL.

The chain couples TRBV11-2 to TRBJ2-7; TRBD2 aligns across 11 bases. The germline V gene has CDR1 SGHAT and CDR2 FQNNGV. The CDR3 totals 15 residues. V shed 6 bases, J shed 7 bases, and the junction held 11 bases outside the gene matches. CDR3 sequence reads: CASSVTGTSGDEQYF. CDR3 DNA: TGTGCCAGCAGTGTTACCGGGACTAGCGGCGATGAGCAGTACTTC.

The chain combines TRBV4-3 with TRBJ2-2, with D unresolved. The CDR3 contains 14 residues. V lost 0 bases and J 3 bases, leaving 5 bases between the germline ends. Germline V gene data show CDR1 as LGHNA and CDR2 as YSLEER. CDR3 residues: CASSQDLDTGELFF. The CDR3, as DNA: TGCGCCAGCAGCCAAGATCTAGACACCGGGGAGCTGTTTTTT.

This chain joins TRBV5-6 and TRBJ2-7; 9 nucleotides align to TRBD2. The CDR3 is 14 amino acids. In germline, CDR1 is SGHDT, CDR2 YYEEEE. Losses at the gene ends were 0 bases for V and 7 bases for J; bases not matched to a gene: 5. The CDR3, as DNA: TGTGCCAGCAGCTTGGTAGCGGGGGAATTAGAGCAGTACTTC. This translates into CASSLVAGELEQYF.

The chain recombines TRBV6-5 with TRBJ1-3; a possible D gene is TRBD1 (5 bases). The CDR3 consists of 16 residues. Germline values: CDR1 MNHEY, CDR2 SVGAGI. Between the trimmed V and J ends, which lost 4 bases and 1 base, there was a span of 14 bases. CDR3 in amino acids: CASSLLWAGSGNTIYF. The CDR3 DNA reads TGTGCCAGCAGTTTACTCTGGGCAGGGTCTGGAAACACCATATATTTT.

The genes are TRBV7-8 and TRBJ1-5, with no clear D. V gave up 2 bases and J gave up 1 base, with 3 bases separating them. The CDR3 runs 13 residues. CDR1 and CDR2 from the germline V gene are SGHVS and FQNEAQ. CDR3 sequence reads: CASSLRSNQPQHF. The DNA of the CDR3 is TGTGCCAGCAGCTTACGGAGCAATCAGCCCCAGCATTTT.

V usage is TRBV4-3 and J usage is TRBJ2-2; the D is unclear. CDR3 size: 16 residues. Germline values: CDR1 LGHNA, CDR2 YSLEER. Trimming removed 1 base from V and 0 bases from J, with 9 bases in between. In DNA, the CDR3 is TGCGCCAGCAGCCAAGTCCCTAGTTCGAACACCGGGGAGCTGTTTTTT. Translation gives CASSQVPSSNTGELFF.

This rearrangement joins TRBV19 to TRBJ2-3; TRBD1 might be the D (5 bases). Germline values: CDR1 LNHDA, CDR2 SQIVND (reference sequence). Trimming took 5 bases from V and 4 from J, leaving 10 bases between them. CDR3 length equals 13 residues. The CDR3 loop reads CASSPQGPDTQYF. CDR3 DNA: TGTGCCAGTAGTCCCCAGGGCCCAGATACGCAGTATTTT.

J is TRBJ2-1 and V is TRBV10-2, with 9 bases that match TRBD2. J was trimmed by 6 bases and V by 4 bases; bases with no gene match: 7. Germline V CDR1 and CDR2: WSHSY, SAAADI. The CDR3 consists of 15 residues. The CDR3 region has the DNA TGCGCCAGCAGTGCCCCCCTAGCGGGGAGCAATGAGCAGTTCTTC. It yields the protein CASSAPLAGSNEQFF.

This CDR3 reads CASSEEVGTGGLGYTF. The CDR3 DNA sequence: TGTGCCAGCAGTGAAGAGGTGGGGACAGGGGGTTTGGGCTACACCTTC. This sequence joins TRBV2 and TRBJ1-2, with TRBD1 matching 11 bases. The germline gives CDR1 SNHLY, CDR2 FYNNEI. V was clipped by 1 base and J by 8 bases; unmatched bases: 9. The CDR3 consists of 16 residues.

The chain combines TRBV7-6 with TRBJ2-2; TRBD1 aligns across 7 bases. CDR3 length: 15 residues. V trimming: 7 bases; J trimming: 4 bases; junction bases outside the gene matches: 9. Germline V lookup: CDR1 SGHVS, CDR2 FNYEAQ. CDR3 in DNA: TGTGCCAGCACGCCTCAGGGGGTTGGCACCGGGGAGCTGTTTTTT. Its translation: CASTPQGVGTGELFF.

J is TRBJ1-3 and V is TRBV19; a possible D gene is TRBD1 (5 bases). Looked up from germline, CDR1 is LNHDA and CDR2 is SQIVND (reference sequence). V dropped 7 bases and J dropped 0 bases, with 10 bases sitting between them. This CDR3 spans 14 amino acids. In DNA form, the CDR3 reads TGTGCCAGTACCCTCGACAGCTCTGGAAACACCATATATTTT. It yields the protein CASTLDSSGNTIYF.

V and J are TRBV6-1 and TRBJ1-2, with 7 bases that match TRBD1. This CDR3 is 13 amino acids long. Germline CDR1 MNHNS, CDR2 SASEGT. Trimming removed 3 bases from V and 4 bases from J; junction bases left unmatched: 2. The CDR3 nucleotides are TGTGCCAGCAGTGAGACAGGGAGCTATGGCTACACCTTC. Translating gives CASSETGSYGYTF.

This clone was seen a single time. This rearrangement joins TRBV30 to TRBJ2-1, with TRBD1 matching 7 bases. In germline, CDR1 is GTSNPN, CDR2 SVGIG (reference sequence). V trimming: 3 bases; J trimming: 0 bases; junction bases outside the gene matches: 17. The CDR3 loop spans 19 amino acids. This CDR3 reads CAWSRRQGSTRASYNEQFF. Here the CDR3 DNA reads TGTGCCTGGAGCCGTAGACAGGGAAGTACGAGGGCCTCCTACAATGAGCAGTTCTTC. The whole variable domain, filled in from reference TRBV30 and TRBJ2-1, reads SQTIHQWPATLVQPVGSPLSLECTVEGTSNPNLYWYRQAAGRGLQLLFYSVGIGQISSEVPQNLSASRPQDRQFILSSKKLLLSDSGFYLCAWSRRQGSTRASYNEQFFGPGTRLTVL.

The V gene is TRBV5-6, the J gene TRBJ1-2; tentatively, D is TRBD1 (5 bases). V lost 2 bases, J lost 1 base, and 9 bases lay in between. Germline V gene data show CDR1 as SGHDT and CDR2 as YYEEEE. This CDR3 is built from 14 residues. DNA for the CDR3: TGTGCCAGCAGCTTTGCAGGGATTAACTATGGCTACACCTTC. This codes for CASSFAGINYGYTF.

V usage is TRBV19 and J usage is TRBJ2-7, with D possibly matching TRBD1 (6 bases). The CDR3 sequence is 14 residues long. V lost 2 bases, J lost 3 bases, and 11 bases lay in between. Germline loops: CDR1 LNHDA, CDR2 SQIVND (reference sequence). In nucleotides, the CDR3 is TGTGCCAGTAGTATATCAGGGGCCCTCTACGAGCAGTACTTC. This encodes CASSISGALYEQYF.